This TCR beta chain was sequenced in a study of control samples from healthy donors and cancer patients. The germline V gene has CDR1 MNHEY and CDR2 SVGEGT. V lost 0 bases and J 5 bases, leaving 7 bases between the germline ends. The CDR3 spans 13 residues. Produced via immunoSEQ multiplex PCR; TCRdb's table is partial and in-frame only. There are 150,000 to 200,000 clones in the sample; approximately 91% occur only once, and around 2% lies in the top ten. This chain connects TRBV6-2 or TRBV6-3 to TRBJ1-2; D remains ambiguous. The sequenced sample consisted of blood. The receptor was derived from a woman in her thirties or forties in good health. As DNA, the CDR3 is TGTGCCAGCAGTTACTCTAAGTGGTATGGCTACACCTTC. Amino acids: CASSYSKWYGYTF.